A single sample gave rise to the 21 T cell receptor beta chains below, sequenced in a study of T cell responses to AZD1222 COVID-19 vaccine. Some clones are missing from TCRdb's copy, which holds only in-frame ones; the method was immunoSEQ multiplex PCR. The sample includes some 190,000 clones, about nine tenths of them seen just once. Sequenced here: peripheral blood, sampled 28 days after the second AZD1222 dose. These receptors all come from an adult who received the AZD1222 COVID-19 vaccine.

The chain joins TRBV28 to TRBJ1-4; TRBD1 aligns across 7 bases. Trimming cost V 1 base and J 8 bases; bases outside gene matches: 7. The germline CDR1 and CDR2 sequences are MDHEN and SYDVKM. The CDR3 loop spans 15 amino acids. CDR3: CASSLFQGGGEKLFF. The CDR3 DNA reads TGTGCCAGCAGTTTATTTCAGGGAGGGGGCGAAAAACTGTTTTTT.

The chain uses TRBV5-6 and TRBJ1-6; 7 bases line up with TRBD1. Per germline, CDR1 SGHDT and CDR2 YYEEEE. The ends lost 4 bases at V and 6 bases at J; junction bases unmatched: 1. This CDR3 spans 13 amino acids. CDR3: CASSGDSNSPLHF. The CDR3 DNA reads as TGTGCCAGCAGCGGGGACAGTAATTCACCCCTCCACTTT.

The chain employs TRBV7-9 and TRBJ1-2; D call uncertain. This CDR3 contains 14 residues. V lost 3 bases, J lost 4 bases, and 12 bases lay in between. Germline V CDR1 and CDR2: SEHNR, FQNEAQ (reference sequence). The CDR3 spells CASSFPGSLYGYTF. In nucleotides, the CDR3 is TGTGCCAGCAGCTTTCCCGGGAGTCTCTATGGCTACACCTTC.

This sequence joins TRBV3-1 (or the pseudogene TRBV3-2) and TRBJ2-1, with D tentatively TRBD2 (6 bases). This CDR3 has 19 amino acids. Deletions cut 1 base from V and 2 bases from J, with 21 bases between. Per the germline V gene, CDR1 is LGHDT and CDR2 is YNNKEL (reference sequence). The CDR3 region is CASSQVGLPRRGTYNEQFF. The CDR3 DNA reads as TGTGCCAGCAGCCAAGTCGGATTGCCCCGGCGGGGTACCTACAATGAGCAGTTCTTC.

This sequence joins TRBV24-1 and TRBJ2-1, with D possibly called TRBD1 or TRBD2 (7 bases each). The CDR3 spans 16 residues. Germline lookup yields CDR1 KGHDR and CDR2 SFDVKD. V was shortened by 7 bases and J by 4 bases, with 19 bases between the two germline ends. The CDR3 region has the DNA TGTGCCACCAGGCAGGGGGGGCAAGCGGGATACAATGAGCAGTTCTTC. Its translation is CATRQGGQAGYNEQFF.

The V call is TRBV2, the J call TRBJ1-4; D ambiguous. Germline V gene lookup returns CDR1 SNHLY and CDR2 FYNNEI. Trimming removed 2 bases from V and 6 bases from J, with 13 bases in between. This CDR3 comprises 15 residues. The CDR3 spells CASSEFTGKDEKLFF. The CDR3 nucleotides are TGTGCCAGCAGTGAATTTACGGGGAAAGATGAAAAACTGTTTTTT.

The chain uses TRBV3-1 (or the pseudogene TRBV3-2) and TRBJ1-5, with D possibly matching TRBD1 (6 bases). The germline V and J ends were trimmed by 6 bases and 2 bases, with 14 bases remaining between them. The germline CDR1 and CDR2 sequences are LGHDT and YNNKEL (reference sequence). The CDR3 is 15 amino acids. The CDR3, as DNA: TGTGCCAGCAGTCAGGGGAGTCAGGGCAATCAGCCCCAGCATTTT. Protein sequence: CASSQGSQGNQPQHF.

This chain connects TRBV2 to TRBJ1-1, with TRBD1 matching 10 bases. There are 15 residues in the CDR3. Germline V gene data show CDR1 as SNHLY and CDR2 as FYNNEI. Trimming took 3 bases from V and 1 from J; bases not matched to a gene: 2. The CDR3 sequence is CASSETGGRNTEAFF. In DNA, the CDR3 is TGTGCCAGCAGTGAGACAGGGGGCAGGAACACTGAAGCTTTCTTT.

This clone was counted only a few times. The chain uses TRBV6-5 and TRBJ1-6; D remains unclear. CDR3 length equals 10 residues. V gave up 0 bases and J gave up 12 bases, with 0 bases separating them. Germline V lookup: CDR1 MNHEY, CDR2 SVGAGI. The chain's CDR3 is CASSYSPLHF. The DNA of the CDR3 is TGTGCCAGCAGTTACTCACCCCTCCACTTT.

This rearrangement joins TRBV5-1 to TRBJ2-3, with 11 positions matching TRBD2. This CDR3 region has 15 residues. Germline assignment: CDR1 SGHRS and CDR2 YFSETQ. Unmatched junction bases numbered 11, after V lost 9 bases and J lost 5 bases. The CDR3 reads CATRPLAGEGDTQYF. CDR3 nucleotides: TGCGCCACACGTCCACTAGCGGGAGAAGGAGATACGCAGTATTTT.

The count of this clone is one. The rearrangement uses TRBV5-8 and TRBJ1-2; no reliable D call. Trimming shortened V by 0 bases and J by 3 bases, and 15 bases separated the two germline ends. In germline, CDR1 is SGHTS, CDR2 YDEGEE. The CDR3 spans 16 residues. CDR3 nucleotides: TGTGCCAGCAGCTTGGGATCACGGACGGACGACTATGGCTACACCTTC. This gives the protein CASSLGSRTDDYGYTF.

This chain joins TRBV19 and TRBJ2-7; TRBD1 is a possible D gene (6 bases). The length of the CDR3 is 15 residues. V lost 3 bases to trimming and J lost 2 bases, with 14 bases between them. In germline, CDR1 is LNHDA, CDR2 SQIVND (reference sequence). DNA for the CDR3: TGTGCCAGTAGTATTTTTTCAGGGGCGGCCTACGAGCAGTACTTC. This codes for CASSIFSGAAYEQYF.

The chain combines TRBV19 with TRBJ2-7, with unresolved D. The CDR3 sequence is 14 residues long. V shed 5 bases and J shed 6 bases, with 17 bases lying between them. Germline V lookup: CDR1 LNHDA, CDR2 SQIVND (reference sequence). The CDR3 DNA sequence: TGTGCCAGTAGTCAAGGGTTCGGCAGCCCCGAGCAGTACTTC. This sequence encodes CASSQGFGSPEQYF.

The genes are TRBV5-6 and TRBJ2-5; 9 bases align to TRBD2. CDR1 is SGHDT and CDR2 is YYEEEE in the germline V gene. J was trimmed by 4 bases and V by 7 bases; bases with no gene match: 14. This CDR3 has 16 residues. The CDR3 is CASGPNSGSLLETQYF. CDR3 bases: TGTGCCAGCGGACCAAATAGCGGGAGTCTTTTAGAGACCCAGTACTTC.

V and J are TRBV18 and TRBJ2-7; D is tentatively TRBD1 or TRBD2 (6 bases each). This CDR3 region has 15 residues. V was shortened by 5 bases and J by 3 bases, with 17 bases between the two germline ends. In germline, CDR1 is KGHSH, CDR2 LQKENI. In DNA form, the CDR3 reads TGTGCCAGCTCAGGTAACGGAGGAGGGGGCTACGAGCAGTACTTC. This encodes CASSGNGGGGYEQYF.

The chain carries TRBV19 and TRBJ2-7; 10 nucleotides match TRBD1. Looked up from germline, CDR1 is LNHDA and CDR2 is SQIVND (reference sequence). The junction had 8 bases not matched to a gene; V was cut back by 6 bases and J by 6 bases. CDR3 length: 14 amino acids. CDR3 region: CASSPTGGRIEQYF. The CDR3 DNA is TGTGCCAGTAGCCCGACAGGGGGCAGGATCGAGCAGTACTTC.

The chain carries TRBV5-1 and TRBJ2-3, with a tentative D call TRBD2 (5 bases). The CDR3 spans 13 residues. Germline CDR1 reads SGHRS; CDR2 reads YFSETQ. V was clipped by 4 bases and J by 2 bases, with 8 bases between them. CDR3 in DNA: TGCGCCAGCAGCGTCGGACTCACAGATACGCAGTATTTT. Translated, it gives CASSVGLTDTQYF.

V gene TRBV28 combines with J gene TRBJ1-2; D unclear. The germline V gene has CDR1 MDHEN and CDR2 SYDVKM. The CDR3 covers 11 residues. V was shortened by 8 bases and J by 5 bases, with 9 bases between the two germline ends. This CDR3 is CASGLEYGYTF. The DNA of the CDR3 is TGTGCCAGCGGCTTAGAGTATGGCTACACCTTC.

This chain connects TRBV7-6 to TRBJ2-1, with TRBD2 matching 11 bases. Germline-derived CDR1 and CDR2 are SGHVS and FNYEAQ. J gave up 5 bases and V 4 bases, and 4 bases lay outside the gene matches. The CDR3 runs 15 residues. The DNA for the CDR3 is TGTGCCAGCAGCTCCTTAGCGGGAGGGCACAATGAGCAGTTCTTC. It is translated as CASSSLAGGHNEQFF.

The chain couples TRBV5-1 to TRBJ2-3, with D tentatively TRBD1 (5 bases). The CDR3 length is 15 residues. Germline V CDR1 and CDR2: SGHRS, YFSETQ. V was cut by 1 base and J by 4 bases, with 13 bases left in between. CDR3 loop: CASSLYDSLADTQYF. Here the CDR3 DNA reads TGCGCCAGCAGCTTGTATGACAGCTTAGCAGATACGCAGTATTTT.

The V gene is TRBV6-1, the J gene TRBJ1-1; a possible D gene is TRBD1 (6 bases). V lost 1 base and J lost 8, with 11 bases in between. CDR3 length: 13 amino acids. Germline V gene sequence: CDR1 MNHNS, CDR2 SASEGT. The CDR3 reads CASSEGPGAEAFF. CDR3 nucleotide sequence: TGTGCCAGCAGTGAAGGGCCAGGGGCAGAAGCTTTCTTT.